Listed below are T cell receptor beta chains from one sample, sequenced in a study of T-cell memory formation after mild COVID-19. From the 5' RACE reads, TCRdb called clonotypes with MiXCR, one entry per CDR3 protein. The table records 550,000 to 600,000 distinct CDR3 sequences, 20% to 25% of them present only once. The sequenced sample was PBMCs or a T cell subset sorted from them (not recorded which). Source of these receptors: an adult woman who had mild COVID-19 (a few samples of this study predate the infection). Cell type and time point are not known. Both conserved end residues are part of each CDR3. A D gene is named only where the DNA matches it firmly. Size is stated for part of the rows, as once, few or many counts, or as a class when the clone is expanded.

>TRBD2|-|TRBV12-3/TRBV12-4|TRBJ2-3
CASSRRLAGGSTDTQYF
TGTGCCAGCAGCCGGAGACTAGCGGGAGGTAGCACAGATACGCAGTATTTT
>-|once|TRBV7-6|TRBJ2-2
CASRNLNTGELFF
TGTGCCAGCAGGAATCTAAACACCGGGGAGCTGTTTTTT
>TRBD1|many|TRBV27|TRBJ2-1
CASSQTGGSLIPYNEQFF
TGTGCCAGCAGTCAGACAGGGGGCTCTTTGATTCCTTACAATGAGCAGTTCTTC
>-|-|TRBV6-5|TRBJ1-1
CASSYRGWRSEAFF
TGTGCCAGCAGTTACCGGGGATGGAGGTCTGAAGCTTTCTTT
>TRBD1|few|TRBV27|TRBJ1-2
CASSSITPGGGGYTF
TGTGCCAGCAGTTCGATCACACCAGGGGGCGGTGGCTACACCTTC
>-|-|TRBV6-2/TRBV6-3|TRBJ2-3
CASSYLYGAGTDTQYF
TGTGCCAGCAGTTATCTGTACGGCGCCGGCACAGATACGCAGTATTTT
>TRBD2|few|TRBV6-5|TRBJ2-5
CASGREGLETQYF
TGTGCCAGCGGACGGGAGGGCCTAGAGACCCAGTACTTC
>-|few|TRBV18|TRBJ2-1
CASSPSDSATYNEQFF
TGTGCCAGCTCACCGTCCGACAGTGCAACCTACAATGAGCAGTTCTTC
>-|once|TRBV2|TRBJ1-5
CASRKGMRSNQPQHF
TGTGCCAGCAGGAAGGGAATGAGGAGCAATCAGCCCCAGCATTTT
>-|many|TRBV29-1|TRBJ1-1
CSVDENTEAFF
TGCAGCGTTGACGAGAACACTGAAGCTTTCTTT
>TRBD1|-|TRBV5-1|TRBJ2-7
CASSWDRAVYEQYF
TGCGCCAGCAGCTGGGACAGGGCTGTTTACGAGCAGTACTTC
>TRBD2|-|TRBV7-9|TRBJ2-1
CASSLGPGLAGIYNEQFF
TGTGCCAGCAGCTTAGGCCCGGGACTAGCGGGGATCTACAATGAGCAGTTCTTC
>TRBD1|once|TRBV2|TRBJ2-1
CASILGQLSYNEQFF
TGTGCCAGCATCCTGGGACAGCTCTCCTACAATGAGCAGTTCTTC
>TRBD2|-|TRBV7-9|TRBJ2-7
CASMGGSYEQYF
TGTGCCAGCATGGGAGGGTCCTACGAGCAGTACTTC
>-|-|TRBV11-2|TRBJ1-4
CASSPFVGLRVSTNEKLFF
TGTGCCAGCAGCCCCTTCGTCGGTTTACGGGTTTCAACTAATGAAAAACTGTTTTTT
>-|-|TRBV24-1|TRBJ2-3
CATSDRGPTDTQYF
TGTGCCACCAGTGACCGCGGGCCCACAGATACGCAGTATTTT
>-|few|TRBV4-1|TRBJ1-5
CASSQMVRTQPQHF
TGCGCCAGCAGCCAAATGGTCCGGACCCAGCCCCAGCATTTT
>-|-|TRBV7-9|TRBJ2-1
CASSLEVVAGPSPGNEQFF
TGTGCCAGCAGCTTAGAAGTGGTTGCGGGACCATCACCGGGGAATGAGCAGTTCTTC
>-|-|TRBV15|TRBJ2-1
CATSRDQGRNEQFF
TGTGCCACCAGCAGAGATCAGGGGAGGAATGAGCAGTTCTTC
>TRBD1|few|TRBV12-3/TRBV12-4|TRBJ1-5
CASSQGRTGDDQPQHF
TGTGCCAGCAGTCAAGGGAGGACAGGGGATGATCAGCCCCAGCATTTT
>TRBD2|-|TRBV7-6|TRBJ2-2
CASSSKTSGGLNTGELFF
TGTGCCAGCAGCTCCAAGACTAGCGGGGGCCTGAACACCGGGGAGCTGTTTTTT
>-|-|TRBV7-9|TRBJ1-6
CASSLLDSPLHF
TGTGCCAGCAGCTTACTGGATTCACCCCTCCACTTT
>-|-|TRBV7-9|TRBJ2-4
CASSQSGTDKNIQYF
TGTGCCAGCAGCCAATCCGGGACCGATAAAAACATTCAGTACTTC
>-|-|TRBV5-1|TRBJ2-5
CASSLSVEETQYF
TGCGCCAGCAGCTTGTCGGTTGAGGAGACCCAGTACTTC
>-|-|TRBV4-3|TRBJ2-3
CASSQDGLLERNTDTQYF
TGCGCCAGCAGCCAAGATGGGTTGTTAGAGCGAAACACAGATACGCAGTATTTT
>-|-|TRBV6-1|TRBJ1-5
CASGREAPEPQHF
TGTGCCAGCGGCCGGGAGGCCCCGGAGCCCCAGCATTTT
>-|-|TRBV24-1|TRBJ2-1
CATSEPPNEQFF
TGTGCCACCAGTGAACCCCCTAATGAGCAGTTCTTC
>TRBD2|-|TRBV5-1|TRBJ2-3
CASSLVRSGGAKDTQYF
TGCGCCAGCAGCTTGGTTCGTAGCGGGGGGGCCAAAGATACGCAGTATTTT
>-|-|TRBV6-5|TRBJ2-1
CASRIGNEQFF
TGTGCCAGCAGGATCGGGAATGAGCAGTTCTTC
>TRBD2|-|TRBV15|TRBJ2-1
CATRTGGVNEQFF
TGTGCCACCAGAACCGGGGGGGTCAATGAGCAGTTCTTC
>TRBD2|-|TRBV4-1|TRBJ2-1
CASSQDSGTSGGIKQFF
TGCGCCAGCAGCCAAGACTCCGGGACTAGCGGGGGGATAAAGCAGTTCTTC
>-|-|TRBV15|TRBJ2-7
CATSRAAPYEQYF
TGTGCCACCAGCAGAGCGGCCCCCTACGAGCAGTACTTC
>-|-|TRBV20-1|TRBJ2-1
CSAGTYNEQFF
TGCAGTGCGGGGACCTACAATGAGCAGTTCTTC